The T cell receptor (beta chain) under discussion was sequenced for a study of cytotoxic CD8 clonotypes in ibrutinib-treated CLL. The study, taken as a whole, reports: The study found clonality rose at ibrutinib response, then fell toward baseline at progression.

A note on this clone: Its antigen remains unidentified. Sequence at one end of the junction differs from germline and may be a read error.

Generated by immunoSEQ multiplex PCR, the TCRdb table keeps only in-frame clones and is missing some. The sample contains about 300,000 clones, 67% of which appear only once. The source of this sequence is a human donor with chronic lymphocytic leukemia. The sample was PBMCs, taken after 36 months of ibrutinib treatment.

CDR3 in amino acids: CASSLVKGGDF. The CDR3 nucleotides are TGTGCCAGCAGCTTAGTGAAGGGGGGTGACTTC. This sequence joins TRBV7-9 and TRBJ2-5; D could derive from TRBD1 or TRBD2 (6 bases each). CDR1 is SEHNR, CDR2 FQNEAQ, per germline (reference sequence). There are 11 residues in the CDR3.